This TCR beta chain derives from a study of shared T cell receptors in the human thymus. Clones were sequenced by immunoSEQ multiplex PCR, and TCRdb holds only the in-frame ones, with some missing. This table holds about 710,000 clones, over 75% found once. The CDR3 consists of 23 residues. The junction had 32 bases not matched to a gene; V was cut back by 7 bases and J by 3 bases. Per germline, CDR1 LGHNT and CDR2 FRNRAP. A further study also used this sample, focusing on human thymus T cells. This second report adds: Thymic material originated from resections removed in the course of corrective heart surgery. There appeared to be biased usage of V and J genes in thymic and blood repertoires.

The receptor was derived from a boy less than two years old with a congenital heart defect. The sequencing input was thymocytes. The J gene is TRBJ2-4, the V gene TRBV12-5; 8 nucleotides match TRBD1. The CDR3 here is CASATSSRGVDRERRLGKNIQYF. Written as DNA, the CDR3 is TGTGCTAGTGCCACCTCCTCGAGAGGGGTGGACAGGGAACGAAGGTTGGGCAAAAACATTCAGTACTTC.